This entry concerns a single T cell receptor (beta chain). No antigen is known for it. Since a far larger clone is one base different, this is likely a read error. These data are taken from a study of prognosis after radiotherapy for stage I lung cancer. Study background: Histologically, the tumors comprised squamous cell carcinoma in roughly seven patients and adenocarcinoma in approximately twelve. General observations from the study: Counts of unique TCR clones fell following stereotactic body radiation therapy, median around 10,000 versus 6,900.

The genomic DNA TCR beta CDR3 region underwent two rounds of multiplex PCR. First-round PCR, the initial amplification, used primers specific to each TRBV and TRBJ gene. TCRdb analysed the multiplex PCR reads with MiXCR anew, one entry per CDR3 protein. The profile shows over 25,000 distinct CDR3 sequences, about 43% of them singletons. Peripheral blood, in approximately 5.7-milliliter volumes, was drawn at each of two time points. Germline-derived CDR1 and CDR2 are MRHNA and SNTAGT. The V gene end was trimmed by 10 bases and the J gene end by 7 bases; junction bases not matched to a gene: 18. The CDR3 consists of 17 residues.

V is TRBV6-4 and J is TRBJ2-1, with TRBD2 matching 11 bases. The sequencing used PBMCs, collected before or after stereotactic body radiation therapy (not recorded which). The sequence derives from a donor older than 45 with non-small cell lung cancer. CDR3 nucleotide sequence: TGTGCCAACCGAGAATTGAGAACCGGGACTAGCGGAAATGAGCAGTTCTTC. Translation gives CANRELRTGTSGNEQFF.